These 25 T cell receptor beta chains came from one sample sequenced in a study of radiotherapy plus CTLA-4 blockade in lung cancer. The assay was immunoSEQ multiplex PCR, and TCRdb's table has in-frame clones only and misses some. Of 35,000 to 45,000 clones in the sample, more than 70% are singletons; the top ten hold under 3%. This specimen consisted of peripheral blood, obtained from a patient treated with radiotherapy plus ipilimumab. These receptors were collected from a human donor with non-small cell lung cancer whose response to radiotherapy plus ipilimumab could not be evaluated.

Here the CDR3 reads CASSPTSGRTDTQYF. The CDR3 DNA follows: TGTGCCAGCAGCCCGACTAGCGGGCGCACAGATACGCAGTATTTT. The rearrangement links TRBV7-9 to TRBJ2-3; 10 nucleotides agree with TRBD2. This CDR3 is built from 15 residues. The J segment lost 1 base and the V segment lost 5 bases, leaving 3 bases of the junction unmatched. Germline CDR1 reads SEHNR; CDR2 reads FQNEAQ (reference sequence).

This chain joins TRBV23-1 and TRBJ1-1; D ambiguous. TRBV23-1 belongs to the ORF category, with a function that is uncertain. Trimming left V 7 bases short and J 1 base short, with 19 bases between. The CDR3 runs 16 residues. Here the CDR3 DNA reads TGCGCCAGCACCCTCGCCCGCCGGGGATCGAACACTGAAGCTTTCTTT. Its protein is CASTLARRGSNTEAFF.

The gene calls are TRBV4-2 and TRBJ2-3; weak D call: TRBD2 (5 bases). The CDR3 spans 16 residues. V lost 2 bases to trimming and J lost 6 bases, with 18 bases between them. Germline CDR1 reads LGHNA; CDR2 reads YNFKEQ. CDR3 sequence: CASSQFTSGNWDTQYF. The CDR3 region has the DNA TGTGCCAGCAGCCAATTCACGAGCGGCAATTGGGATACGCAGTATTTT.

This sequence joins TRBV11-2 and TRBJ2-3; D may be TRBD2 (5 bases). Germline V gene sequence: CDR1 SGHAT, CDR2 FQNNGV. Trimming shortened V by 5 bases and J by 3 bases, and 9 bases separated the two germline ends. The CDR3 is made up of 13 amino acids. The CDR3 coding sequence is TGTGCCAGCAGCCAGCAGCGGACAGATACGCAGTATTTT. Translating it yields CASSQQRTDTQYF.

The chain uses TRBV23-1 and TRBJ2-2; TRBD2 agrees at 9 bases. TRBV23-1 falls under the ORF class, with uncertain function. J was trimmed by 7 bases and V by 1 base; bases with no gene match: 7. CDR3 length: 16 amino acids. As DNA, the CDR3 is TGCGCCAGCAGTCAATTCGGCGGGAGGGTTATCGGGGAGCTGTTTTTT. This translates into CASSQFGGRVIGELFF.

In the case of this clone: A read error may produce the germline difference seen at one junction end. The CDR3 region has the DNA TGTGCCAGCAGCTTAGGACAGAGTAATAGCAGTCAGCCCCAGCATTTT. As protein: CASSLGQSNSSQPQHF. The V call is TRBV7-9, the J call TRBJ1-5; possible D gene TRBD1, 5 bases. Germline loops: CDR1 SEHNR, CDR2 FQNEAQ (reference sequence). The CDR3 loop spans 16 amino acids.

This sequence joins TRBV5-3 and TRBJ2-7, with D perhaps matching TRBD2 (5 bases). TRBV5-3 is an ORF, and what it does is uncertain. The CDR3 contains 15 residues. Deletions cut 1 base from V and 6 bases from J, with 17 bases between. DNA of the CDR3: TGTGCCAGAAGCTTGCGGGGAATAGGGCTCTCCGAGCAGTACTTC. It yields the protein CARSLRGIGLSEQYF.

The gene calls are TRBV30 and TRBJ1-4; a weak D match, TRBD1 (5 bases). This CDR3 spans 13 amino acids. CDR1 is GTSNPN and CDR2 is SVGIG in the germline V gene (reference sequence). The ends were cut back, 0 bases at V and 8 bases at J, with 10 bases in the middle. The CDR3 bases are TGTGCCTGGAGTGTAGGGGTCGGAGAAAAACTGTTTTTT. It translates to CAWSVGVGEKLFF.

The V and J genes are TRBV6-5 and TRBJ2-1, with TRBD2 matching over 9 bases. Germline values: CDR1 MNHEY, CDR2 SVGAGI. The V and J ends lost 6 bases and 4 bases, in that order; junction bases with no gene match: 7. The CDR3 is 15 amino acids. CDR3 sequence reads: CASSQTSGFYNEQFF. CDR3 sequence (DNA): TGTGCCAGCAGCCAGACTAGCGGATTTTACAATGAGCAGTTCTTC.

The chain has TRBV6-6 and TRBJ1-6; 8 nucleotides line up with TRBD1. Germline assignment: CDR1 MNHNY and CDR2 SVGAGI (reference sequence). V dropped 2 bases and J dropped 7; count of bases not matched to a gene: 4. The CDR3 contains 15 residues. DNA for the CDR3: TGTGCCAGCAGTTACGACGACAGGGGAAATTCACCCCTCCACTTT. Its protein is CASSYDDRGNSPLHF.

CDR3 coding DNA: TGTGCCAGCAGCGCACTAGGACAGGACCCCTACGAGCAGTACTTC. This encodes CASSALGQDPYEQYF. The chain has TRBV9 and TRBJ2-7, with 7 bases matching TRBD1. The CDR3 is 15 amino acids. The germline V gene has CDR1 SGDLS and CDR2 YYNGEE. The V gene end was trimmed by 3 bases and the J gene end by 2 bases; junction bases not matched to a gene: 8. Supplemented by reference TRBV9 and TRBJ2-7, the full variable domain reads DSGVTQTPKHLITATGQRVTLRCSPRSGDLSVYWYQQSLDQGLQFLIQYYNGEERAKGNILERFSAQQFPDLHSELNLSSLELGDSALYFCASSALGQDPYEQYFGPGTRLTVT.

The chain combines TRBV4-1 with TRBJ1-1; 9 nucleotides align to TRBD1. The CDR3 has 15 amino acids. The germline CDR1 and CDR2 sequences are MGHRA and YSYEKL. The ends lost 3 bases at V and 1 base at J; junction bases unmatched: 3. CDR3 loop: CASSQRTGANTEAFF. The CDR3 DNA is TGCGCCAGCAGCCAGCGGACAGGGGCGAACACTGAAGCTTTCTTT.

The chain recombines TRBV5-4 with TRBJ2-5; TRBD1 agrees at 7 bases. CDR1 is SGHNT and CDR2 is YYREEE in the germline V gene (reference sequence). There are 14 residues in the CDR3. The trim removed 4 bases at V and 1 base at J, leaving 4 bases unmatched. Written as DNA, the CDR3 is TGTGCCAGCAGCCGTGGGACAGCCCAAGAGACCCAGTACTTC. It encodes CASSRGTAQETQYF. The complete variable domain, with remaining parts taken from reference TRBV5-4 and TRBJ2-5, reads ETGVTQSPTHLIKTRGQQVTLRCSSQSGHNTVSWYQQALGQGPQFIFQYYREEENGRGNFPPRFSGLQFPNYSSELNVNALELDDSALYLCASSRGTAQETQYFGPGTRLLVL.

The chain couples TRBV5-1 to TRBJ2-5; D perhaps matches TRBD2 (6 bases). The CDR3 loop spans 14 amino acids. Trimming removed 2 bases from V and 1 base from J, with 9 bases in between. From germline, CDR1 is SGHRS and CDR2 YFSETQ. CDR3 in DNA: TGCGCCAGCAGCTTTGGCGGGACCCAAGAGACCCAGTACTTC. It is translated as CASSFGGTQETQYF.

V and J are TRBV28 and TRBJ1-1; weak D call: TRBD1 (5 bases). Germline CDR1 and CDR2: MDHEN and SYDVKM. V shed 6 bases and J shed 0 bases, with 14 bases lying between them. This CDR3 is built from 15 residues. The CDR3 DNA reads TGTGCCAGCAGAGCCCACAGGAATCTGAACACTGAAGCTTTCTTT. It codes for CASRAHRNLNTEAFF.

The rearrangement joins TRBV9 to TRBJ2-7; D possibly corresponds to TRBD1 (6 bases). Trimming removed 0 bases at V and 3 bases at J, with 13 bases between. The CDR3 length is 15 residues. Looked up from germline, CDR1 is SGDLS and CDR2 is YYNGEE. CDR3 DNA: TGTGCCAGCAGCGTAGGGGGGCAGACCCTCTACGAGCAGTACTTC. It encodes CASSVGGQTLYEQYF.

This clone was counted only a few times. The V call is TRBV7-9, the J call TRBJ1-5, with D possibly TRBD1 on 6 matching bases. Germline V gene lookup returns CDR1 SEHNR and CDR2 FQNEAQ (reference sequence). This CDR3 is 17 amino acids long. The V end was cut by 4 bases, the J end by 0 bases, with 16 bases between. In nucleotides, the CDR3 is TGTGCCAGCAGCTCCACCGGACAGCGATATAGCAATCAGCCCCAGCATTTT. Translation gives CASSSTGQRYSNQPQHF. The full variable domain, its missing parts supplied by reference TRBV7-9 and TRBJ1-5, is DTGVSQNPRHKITKRGQNVTFRCDPISEHNRLYWYRQTLGQGPEFLTYFQNEAQLEKSRLLSDRFSAERPKGSFSTLEIQRTEQGDSAMYLCASSSTGQRYSNQPQHFGDGTRLSIL.

The rearrangement uses TRBV5-1 and TRBJ2-4; D might be TRBD1 (6 bases). The CDR3 has 13 residues. The V gene's germline CDR1 is SGHRS and CDR2 YFSETQ. V was trimmed by 0 bases and J by 7 bases, leaving 8 bases between them. CDR3 nucleotides: TGCGCCAGCAGCTTGGAGGGGGATAACATTCAGTACTTC. The encoded protein is CASSLEGDNIQYF.

This chain links TRBV7-8 with TRBJ1-4; maybe TRBD1 (5 bases). This CDR3 is 15 amino acids long. V lost 5 bases, J lost 0 bases, and 10 bases lay in between. Germline loops: CDR1 SGHVS, CDR2 FQNEAQ. CDR3 residues: CASSVQVATNEKLFF. The CDR3 DNA sequence: TGTGCCAGCAGCGTACAGGTGGCAACTAATGAAAAACTGTTTTTT.

The rearrangement links TRBV30 to TRBJ2-5; TRBD1 matches at 9 bases. CDR1 is GTSNPN, CDR2 SVGIG, per germline (reference sequence). Losses at the gene ends were 3 bases for V and 5 bases for J; bases not matched to a gene: 10. CDR3 size: 15 residues. The CDR3 region is CAWRLRLGQGETQYF. CDR3 nucleotide sequence: TGTGCCTGGAGACTAAGATTGGGACAGGGCGAGACCCAGTACTTC.

The rearrangement links TRBV30 to TRBJ2-5; 9 bases fit TRBD1. The germline V gene has CDR1 GTSNPN and CDR2 SVGIG (reference sequence). V lost 4 bases to trimming and J lost 5 bases; unmatched junction nucleotides: 5. CDR3 length equals 13 residues. CDR3 bases: TGTGCCTGGAAAACAGGGGGCTATGAGACCCAGTACTTC. It translates to CAWKTGGYETQYF. Supplemented by reference TRBV30 and TRBJ2-5, the full variable domain reads SQTIHQWPATLVQPVGSPLSLECTVEGTSNPNLYWYRQAAGRGLQLLFYSVGIGQISSEVPQNLSASRPQDRQFILSSKKLLLSDSGFYLCAWKTGGYETQYFGPGTRLLVL.

The chain recombines TRBV4-2 with TRBJ2-5, with 7 nucleotides matching TRBD1. Germline CDR1 is LGHNA and CDR2 is YNFKEQ. There are 15 residues in the CDR3. V was pared by 4 bases and J by 0 bases, with 5 bases of the junction left unmatched. CDR3 in amino acids: CASSLDTGDQETQYF. The DNA of the CDR3 is TGTGCCAGCAGCCTCGATACAGGGGACCAAGAGACCCAGTACTTC.

This sequence joins TRBV2 and TRBJ2-6; maybe TRBD1 (5 bases). CDR1 and CDR2 (germline): SNHLY, FYNNEI. The V and J ends lost 5 bases and 12 bases respectively, with 17 bases between them. The CDR3 is 14 residues long. CDR3: CASSNRPQGGVLTF. The CDR3 region has the DNA TGTGCCAGCAGTAACAGACCCCAGGGCGGCGTCCTGACTTTC.

The chain has TRBV29-1 and TRBJ2-1; 10 bases fit TRBD1. Germline CDR1 reads SQVTM; CDR2 reads ANQGSEA. The CDR3 length is 15 residues. V was clipped by 3 bases and J by 0 bases; unmatched bases: 2. The CDR3 DNA sequence: TGCAGCGTTGAGAGGACAGGGGGCTCCTACAATGAGCAGTTCTTC. This translates into CSVERTGGSYNEQFF.

This clone appeared a few times. V is TRBV4-1 and J is TRBJ2-7; D may be TRBD2 (6 bases). Germline values: CDR1 MGHRA, CDR2 YSYEKL. Trimming left V 1 base short and J 3 bases short, with 13 bases between. CDR3 length: 15 residues. For the CDR3, the DNA is TGCGCCAGCAGCCAAGGACTAGTGCCGGGCTACGAGCAGTACTTC. It is translated as CASSQGLVPGYEQYF.